Presented here are 20 T cell receptor beta chains from one specimen sequenced in a study of glioma-infiltrating T cells. Using RNA template, CDR3s of TCR alpha and beta were amplified with iRepertoire arm-PCR. One entry per CDR3 protein results from TCRdb running MiXCR on the multiplex PCR reads. Among about 190,000 distinct CDR3 sequences, roughly 32% were seen once, and the ten largest hold 20% to 25%. Sequenced sample: glioma tissue, nonneoplastic brain tissue, or PBMCs (not recorded which). Receptors originate from a human donor with low-grade glioma or glioblastoma, undergoing nonglioma brain surgery, or in good health (not recorded which).

The sample holds many counts of this clonotype. This chain joins TRBV18 and TRBJ2-7; 8 bases line up with TRBD1. Germline CDR1 KGHSH, CDR2 LQKENI. V shed 3 bases, J shed 3 bases, and the junction held 10 bases outside the gene matches. The length of the CDR3 is 16 residues. Here the CDR3 reads CASSPPGTGGFYEQYF. The CDR3 bases are TGTGCCAGCTCACCCCCCGGGACAGGAGGCTTCTACGAGCAGTACTTC.

The CDR3 here is CASSPGGLQETQYF. CDR3 bases: TGTGCCAGCAGCCCCGGTGGCCTACAAGAGACCCAGTACTTC. The chain employs TRBV9 and TRBJ2-5, with no clear D. This CDR3 has 14 amino acids. The germline V gene has CDR1 SGDLS and CDR2 YYNGEE. The V and J ends lost 4 bases and 2 bases respectively, with 12 bases between them.

This clonotype was counted ten times or more. This chain connects TRBV27 to TRBJ2-7; D gene ambiguous. In germline, CDR1 is MNHEY, CDR2 SMNVEV (reference sequence). The V and J ends lost 3 bases and 0 bases respectively, with 6 bases between them. The CDR3 length is 13 residues. DNA for the CDR3: TGTGCCAGCAGTTTCTCTAGCTCCTACGAGCAGTACTTC. Amino acid sequence: CASSFSSSYEQYF.

This clonotype was counted ten times or more. This sequence joins TRBV27 and TRBJ2-7, with 7 bases identical to TRBD2. The CDR3 has 18 residues. With V trimmed by 0 bases and J by 2 bases, 13 bases remained unmatched. Germline CDR1 reads MNHEY; CDR2 reads SMNVEV (reference sequence). CDR3 sequence: CASSLSSRASGHTYEQYF. The CDR3 DNA reads as TGTGCCAGCAGTTTATCCAGTCGGGCTAGCGGTCACACCTACGAGCAGTACTTC.

This clonotype was detected ten times or more. The V call is TRBV6-1, the J call TRBJ2-3; 8 nucleotides match TRBD2. V was clipped by 5 bases and J by 4 bases; unmatched bases: 5. Germline CDR1 MNHNS, CDR2 SASEGT. The CDR3 covers 14 residues. As DNA, the CDR3 is TGTGCCAGCAGTTACGGGAGGGGGGCAGATACGCAGTATTTT. It codes for CASSYGRGADTQYF.

Comments on this clonotype: A read error may be the cause here, since a much bigger clone is one base away. The J gene is TRBJ1-4, the V gene TRBV18, with D perhaps matching TRBD1 (5 bases). This CDR3 has 15 amino acids. Per the germline V gene, CDR1 is KGHSH and CDR2 is LQKENI. The CDR3 DNA is TGTGCCAGCTCACCCACGGGGGACCGTAATGAAAAACCGTTTTTT. It codes for CASSPTGDRNEKPFF.

This clonotype showed up many times. The rearrangement links TRBV6-2 or TRBV6-3 to TRBJ2-7; perhaps TRBD1 as D (5 bases). The germline gives CDR1 MNHEY, CDR2 SVGEGT. This CDR3 comprises 13 residues. V lost 3 bases to trimming and J lost 5 bases, with 11 bases between them. The CDR3 is CASSYWQGNEQYF. The CDR3 nucleotides read TGTGCCAGCAGTTATTGGCAGGGCAACGAGCAGTACTTC.

The chain has TRBV4-2 and TRBJ2-1; tentative D call: TRBD2 (6 bases). V lost 0 bases and J 10 bases, leaving 16 bases between the germline ends. There are 15 residues in the CDR3. The germline CDR1 and CDR2 sequences are LGHNA and YNFKEQ. The CDR3 sequence is CASSQEASVRGEQFF. CDR3 DNA sequence: TGTGCCAGCAGCCAAGAGGCTAGCGTGAGAGGGGAGCAGTTCTTC.

This clonotype was counted a few times. The V gene is TRBV29-1, the J gene TRBJ1-1, with TRBD1 matching 10 bases. Per germline, CDR1 SQVTM and CDR2 ANQGSEA. The CDR3 has 14 residues. With V trimmed by 8 bases and J by 1 base, 7 bases remained unmatched. CDR3 sequence (DNA): TGCAGCTTAGGACAGGGGGTCGGGAACACTGAAGCTTTCTTT. It yields the protein CSLGQGVGNTEAFF. Full variable domain (missing parts from reference TRBV29-1 and TRBJ1-1): SAVISQKPSRDICQRGTSLTIQCQVDSQVTMMFWYRQQPGQSLTLIATANQGSEATYESGFVIDKFPISRPNLTFSTLTVSNMSPEDSSIYLCSLGQGVGNTEAFFGQGTRLTVV.

This clonotype was counted at least ten times. The chain links TRBV20-1 to TRBJ1-2; possible D gene TRBD1, 5 bases. CDR3 size: 12 residues. Germline-derived CDR1 and CDR2 are DFQATT and SNEGSKA (reference sequence). V lost 4 bases to trimming and J lost 4 bases, with 10 bases between them. DNA of the CDR3: TGCAGTGCTACCGGGGCCGGCTATGGCTACACCTTC. It yields the protein CSATGAGYGYTF.

This clonotype turned up a few times. The chain is built from TRBV18 and TRBJ2-3; 7 bases agree with TRBD2. CDR1 is KGHSH, CDR2 LQKENI, per germline. The CDR3 is 17 residues long. V gave up 1 base and J gave up 2 bases; unmatched junction bases: 9. CDR3 sequence: CASSPLRLAIYTDTQYF. The CDR3 nucleotides read TGTGCCAGCTCACCACTAAGACTAGCAATCTACACAGATACGCAGTATTTT.

In this sample, this clonotype turned up many times. The rearrangement uses TRBV7-9 and TRBJ1-1; D unresolved. V lost 6 bases and J lost 7, with 15 bases in between. The CDR3 has 13 amino acids. The germline gives CDR1 SEHNR, CDR2 FQNEAQ (reference sequence). CDR3 residues: CASRQGLHREAFF. CDR3 DNA sequence: TGTGCCAGCAGGCAAGGCCTTCATCGTGAAGCTTTCTTT.

This clonotype was recorded a few times. This may stem from a read error, because a much larger clone lies one nucleotide away. This chain joins TRBV29-1 and TRBJ2-7; no clear D gene. Germline V gene data show CDR1 as SQVTM and CDR2 as ANQGSEA. V lost 5 bases and J lost 2, with 16 bases in between. The length of the CDR3 is 14 residues. CDR3 region: CSVTFSGKPYEQYF. The DNA of the CDR3 is TGCAGCGTTACTTTTAGTGGGAAACCCTACGAGCAGTACTTC.

This clonotype was counted ten times or more. V usage is TRBV4-1 and J usage is TRBJ2-7; TRBD2 is a possible D gene (6 bases). The CDR3 totals 15 residues. V dropped 5 bases and J dropped 2 bases, with 16 bases sitting between them. Germline CDR1 reads MGHRA; CDR2 reads YSYEKL. The CDR3 DNA reads as TGCGCCAGCAGCTCCCGGGACTCGGGCCCCTACGAGCAGTACTTC. Translating it yields CASSSRDSGPYEQYF.

A few counts support this clonotype. This chain connects TRBV11-1 to TRBJ2-3, with a weak D call TRBD1 (6 bases). This CDR3 region has 15 residues. Trimming removed 1 base from V and 6 bases from J, with 14 bases in between. Germline CDR1 is SGHAT and CDR2 is FQDESV (reference sequence). For the CDR3, the DNA is TGTGCCAGCAGCTTAGAACGGCAGGGGTTTGATACGCAGTATTTT. Translated: CASSLERQGFDTQYF.

The chain has TRBV29-1 and TRBJ2-1, with 7 nucleotides matching TRBD2. In germline, CDR1 is SQVTM, CDR2 ANQGSEA. V shed 6 bases, J shed 7 bases, and the junction held 6 bases outside the gene matches. This CDR3 has 12 amino acids. This chain's CDR3 is CSVQRDLNEQFF. The CDR3 DNA reads TGCAGCGTCCAGCGGGACCTTAATGAGCAGTTCTTC.

This clonotype has ten or more counts. This chain connects TRBV28 to TRBJ2-7; D unresolved. Trimming pared 6 bases from V and 0 bases from J, leaving 9 bases between. Germline CDR1 MDHEN, CDR2 SYDVKM. The CDR3 is 13 residues long. CDR3 coding DNA: TGTGCCAGCAGCCCTCAGAGCTCCTACGAGCAGTACTTC. Protein product: CASSPQSSYEQYF.

This clonotype was observed at least ten times. V is TRBV5-1 and J is TRBJ2-7, with no clear D. Trimming left V 6 bases short and J 3 bases short, with 16 bases between. The CDR3 consists of 14 residues. Germline CDR1 is SGHRS and CDR2 is YFSETQ. The DNA of the CDR3 is TGCGCCAGCACCCTTTCACCTGCAATCTACGAGCAGTACTTC. It translates to CASTLSPAIYEQYF.

Note on this clonotype: A much bigger clone sits one base away, suggesting this may be a read error. V is TRBV7-2 and J is TRBJ2-5; the D is unclear. Germline V CDR1 and CDR2: SGHTA, FQGNSA. The CDR3 has 13 amino acids. Written as DNA, the CDR3 is TGTGCCAGCATCTTAGTATGGGGAGAGACCCAGTACTTC. This gives the protein CASILVWGETQYF. Full variable domain (missing parts from reference TRBV7-2 and TRBJ2-5): GAGVSQSPSNKVTEKGKDVELRCDPISGHTALYWYRQSLGQGLEFLIYFQGNSAPDKSGLPSDRFSAERTGGSVSTLTIQRTQQEDSAVYLCASILVWGETQYFGPGTRLLVL.

On this clonotype: This may stem from a read error, because a much larger clone lies one nucleotide away. The chain uses TRBV7-2 and TRBJ2-3; maybe TRBD2 (6 bases). CDR3 length equals 15 residues. Germline V CDR1 and CDR2: SGHTA, FQGNSA. CDR3 nucleotide sequence: TGTGCCAGCTCAGGTGGGGGGTGGCTCACAGATGCGCAGTATTTT. Its protein product is CASSGGGWLTDAQYF.